By proportion, the clone carrying this T cell receptor beta chain is medium-sized (0.01 to 0.1%). Its antigen is currently unknown. This specimen comes from a study of spatial heterogeneity in lung cancer. Time point given: sample taken at primary tumor resection. Whole RNA was taken from tumor, nontumor lung or frozen PBMC; it was then sequenced unsorted. The CDR3 consists of 14 residues. Germline V gene data show CDR1 as SGHTA and CDR2 as FQGNSA. With 8 bases removed from V and 6 bases from J, the gap between germline ends came to 17 bases. Whole-study findings and limits: Resection saw ubiquitous expanded tumor TCRs appear in blood more than follow-up did.

TCRdb re-called the 5' RACE reads with MiXCR, one entry per CDR3 protein. This table holds about 11,000 distinct CDR3 sequences, approximately 3.7% found once. The chain recombines TRBV7-2 with TRBJ1-5; D is possibly TRBD1 (6 bases). The clonotype comes from a female donor with early-stage non-small cell lung cancer. Sequencing used PBMCs, obtained at surgery. The CDR3 nucleotides read TGTGCCAGCTCCAGGCAGGGGTACGGTCAGCCCCAGCATTTT. Translation: CASSRQGYGQPQHF.